These T cell receptor beta chains were read from a single sample in a study of blood T cell repertoires in COVID-19. Sequencing was performed with immunoSEQ multiplex PCR; in TCRdb, only in-frame clones are kept and a portion is missing. Found here are around 140,000 clones, 80% to 90% of them singletons; the top ten hold around 6.3%. The sample comprised peripheral blood. Receptor source: a man older than 75 with acute or convalescent COVID-19. The CDR3 runs from the conserved cysteine through the conserved F or W. A D gene is named only where the DNA matches it firmly. Size is omitted from some rows. Given values are once, few, many or a class for expanded clones.

d_call,clone_size,v_call,j_call,cdr3_nt,cdr3_aa
TRBD2,.,TRBV5-5,TRBJ2-3,TGTGCCAGCAGCCAATCACTAGCGTACAGCACAGATACGCAGTATTTT,CASSQSLAYSTDTQYF
TRBD1,once,TRBV5-1,TRBJ1-1,TGCGCCAGCAGCTTGGCGGGACAGGTCGTTCACACTGAAGCTTTCTTT,CASSLAGQVVHTEAFF
TRBD1,.,TRBV28,TRBJ2-5,TGTGCCACCTCTCAGGGGGCCCAAGAGACCCAGTACTTC,CATSQGAQETQYF
.,.,TRBV6-5,TRBJ2-5,TGTGCCAGCAGCCTAGTCCGCGGGGAGACCCAGTACTTC,CASSLVRGETQYF
TRBD1,once,TRBV27,TRBJ2-2,TGTGCCAGCAGTGGGACAGCAGGGGGAAACACCGGGGAGCTGTTTTTT,CASSGTAGGNTGELFF
.,.,TRBV27,TRBJ1-5,TGTGCCAGCAGTTTACAGTTTAGCAATCAGCCCCAGCATTTT,CASSLQFSNQPQHF
TRBD1,.,TRBV18,TRBJ2-7,TGTGCCAGCTCACCTGGACCAGACAGGGGGCAGTACTTC,CASSPGPDRGQYF
.,.,TRBV19,TRBJ2-6,TGTGCCAGTAATCCTACGTGGGGAGCTGGGGCCAACGTCCTGACTTTC,CASNPTWGAGANVLTF
.,once,TRBV28,TRBJ2-5,TGTGCCAGCGGCAGGGTTGTAGAGACCCAGTACTTC,CASGRVVETQYF
.,.,TRBV7-8,TRBJ1-3,TGTGCCAGCAGCCCCTTGAGTTCGTCTTCTGGAAACACCATATATTTT,CASSPLSSSSGNTIYF
TRBD1,once,TRBV19,TRBJ1-2,TGTGCCAGTAGACCACAGGGGGCGGATGGCTACACCTTC,CASRPQGADGYTF
.,.,TRBV25-1,TRBJ1-5,TGTGCCAGCAGTGTGGGAGCGGGGGCCCAGCATTTT,CASSVGAGAQHF
TRBD1,.,TRBV7-2,TRBJ2-5,TGTGCCAGCAGCTTAGTAAGGGGGACAGGCCAAGAGACCCAGTACTTC,CASSLVRGTGQETQYF
.,.,TRBV6-2/TRBV6-3,TRBJ1-5,TGTGCCAGCAGTTACGGCAGGGTCGGCAATCAGCCCCAGCATTTT,CASSYGRVGNQPQHF
TRBD1,.,TRBV5-1,TRBJ2-3,TGCGCCAGCAGCCTTGGACAGGGGATTTACACAGATACGCAGTATTTT,CASSLGQGIYTDTQYF
.,.,TRBV7-6,TRBJ2-3,TGTGCCAGCAGCTTAGCACCCGCGGGAGATACGCAGTATTTT,CASSLAPAGDTQYF
.,.,TRBV3-1/TRBV3-2,TRBJ2-7,TGTGCCAGCAGCCCGAGGGCCGGGGGCGAGCAGTACTTC,CASSPRAGGEQYF
TRBD2,.,TRBV5-1,TRBJ2-1,TGCGCCAGCAGCTCTCGTGCCGGGGGGATCTACAATGAGCAGTTCTTC,CASSSRAGGIYNEQFF
.,.,TRBV5-1,TRBJ2-5,TGCGCCAGCAGCTTGTCGTCAGGGCGAGAGACCCAGTACTTC,CASSLSSGRETQYF
.,.,TRBV6-1,TRBJ1-1,TGTGCCAGCAGTGAACAGGCTCTGATCGGCACTGAAGCTTTCTTT,CASSEQALIGTEAFF
TRBD1,.,TRBV5-1,TRBJ1-1,TGCGCCAGCAGCTCATGGGGGACAGGGATATCAAACACTGAAGCTTTCTTT,CASSSWGTGISNTEAFF
.,once,TRBV11-2,TRBJ2-6,TGTGCCAGCAGCTCAGCAACAGGGCGAGGGGCCAACGTCCTGACTTTC,CASSSATGRGANVLTF
.,.,TRBV5-1,TRBJ1-4,TGCGCCAGCAGCCCGGCAGGCAGGGGTGATGAAAAACTGTTTTTT,CASSPAGRGDEKLFF
TRBD1,.,TRBV2,TRBJ2-6,TGTGCCAGCAGGGGACAGGGGACCTCTGGGGCCAACGTCCTGACTTTC,CASRGQGTSGANVLTF
TRBD1,few,TRBV5-1,TRBJ2-5,TGCGCCAGCAGCGGGGGGACAGGGACGGGAGAGACCCAGTACTTC,CASSGGTGTGETQYF
.,few,TRBV2,TRBJ1-2,TGTGCCAGCAGTGAAGACTCCTTCTATGGCTACACCTTC,CASSEDSFYGYTF
TRBD2,.,TRBV7-3,TRBJ2-5,TGTGCCAGCAGCCCTGGGACTAGCGGGAGCTCCGGGGGAGAGACCCAGTACTTC,CASSPGTSGSSGGETQYF
.,.,TRBV7-9,TRBJ2-5,TGTGCCAGTCGGGGGGCAGGGGAGACCCAGTACTTC,CASRGAGETQYF
.,.,TRBV5-8,TRBJ1-1,TGTGCCAGCAGCGTCACCCCCAGGGAAGACACTGAAGCTTTCTTT,CASSVTPREDTEAFF
.,.,TRBV11-2,TRBJ1-3,TGTGCCAGCAGCCTACACCAGGGGTATGCTGGAAACACCATATATTTT,CASSLHQGYAGNTIYF
.,.,TRBV5-8,TRBJ1-6,TGTGCCAGCAGCTTCAGGGGCGACAGTTCACCCCTCCACTTT,CASSFRGDSSPLHF
.,.,TRBV2,TRBJ2-5,TGTGCCAGCAGTGAGCGGCCGCCCCAGTACTTC,CASSERPPQYF
.,.,TRBV2,TRBJ1-5,TGTGCCAGCAGTGACGTACAGCCAAATCAGCCCCAGCATTTT,CASSDVQPNQPQHF
TRBD2,.,TRBV13,TRBJ2-3,TGTGCCAGCAGCTCTAGCGGACGAGGGAAAGATACGCAGTATTTT,CASSSSGRGKDTQYF
.,.,TRBV29-1,TRBJ1-1,TGCAGCGTTGCAGGGTTCAACACTGAAGCTTTCTTT,CSVAGFNTEAFF
TRBD1,.,TRBV7-6,TRBJ2-1,TGTGCCAGCAGCTTAGAGGACAGGGGAATGCAGTTCTTC,CASSLEDRGMQFF
TRBD1,.,TRBV7-8,TRBJ1-2,TGTGCCAGCAGCTTAGTGGCAGGGGGCTCGGGTGGCTACACCTTC,CASSLVAGGSGGYTF
TRBD1,.,TRBV5-4,TRBJ2-2,TGTGCCAGCAGTACAGGGGGCCGAACCGGGGAGCTGTTTTTT,CASSTGGRTGELFF
.,once,TRBV4-1,TRBJ1-2,TGCGCCAGCCGGGACACCAGAGGCAATGGCTACACCTTC,CASRDTRGNGYTF
TRBD2,.,TRBV18,TRBJ2-2,TGTGCCAGCTCACCCGAGCGGGAGGTTTCCGGGGAGCTGTTTTTT,CASSPEREVSGELFF
.,.,TRBV3-1/TRBV3-2,TRBJ2-1,TGTGCCAGCAGCCCCCCCCTCCCCCTCGGCAATGAGCAGTTCTTC,CASSPPLPLGNEQFF
TRBD2,.,TRBV4-1,TRBJ2-2,TGCGCCAGCAGCCTCCGACTAGCGGCGAACACCGGGGAGCTGTTTTTT,CASSLRLAANTGELFF
.,.,TRBV7-2,TRBJ2-5,TGTGCCAGCAGCTGGGACATGACAGTCGAGACCCAGTACTTC,CASSWDMTVETQYF
TRBD1,once,TRBV27,TRBJ2-2,TGTGCCAGCACGGGCAGGGGGCCTATCGGGGAGCTGTTTTTT,CASTGRGPIGELFF
TRBD2,.,TRBV20-1,TRBJ2-7,TGCAGTGCTAGTAAAACTAGCGAGACCTACGAGCAGTACTTC,CSASKTSETYEQYF
.,.,TRBV14,TRBJ2-7,TGTGCCAGCAGCCACCCCGCGACGGGGTCCTACGAGCAGTACTTC,CASSHPATGSYEQYF
TRBD2,.,TRBV24-1,TRBJ2-1,TGTGCCACCAGTTTTGGACTAGCGGGAAACTACAATGAGCAGTTCTTC,CATSFGLAGNYNEQFF
TRBD2,.,TRBV10-3,TRBJ2-5,TGTGCCATCAGGGGGGGGAGCGAGACCCAGTACTTC,CAIRGGSETQYF
TRBD1,.,TRBV4-1,TRBJ2-7,TGCGCCAGCAGCCCCTTAGGGGGACAGGGATTATCTTACGAGCAGTACTTC,CASSPLGGQGLSYEQYF
.,.,TRBV30,TRBJ1-2,TGTGCCTGGAGCTCACAGAATTCCTATGGCTACACCTTC,CAWSSQNSYGYTF
.,.,TRBV3-1/TRBV3-2,TRBJ1-1,TGTGCCAGCAGAAGCCAGGGCGGCCCCGAAGCTTTCTTT,CASRSQGGPEAFF
.,.,TRBV5-8,TRBJ1-5,TGTGCCAGCAGCTCGGACACTTATAGCAATCAGCCCCAGCATTTT,CASSSDTYSNQPQHF
.,once,TRBV5-1,TRBJ2-7,TGCGCCAGCAGCTTGGTGTCGTCAGGCAACGAGCAGTACTTC,CASSLVSSGNEQYF
.,few,TRBV6-2/TRBV6-3,TRBJ1-2,TGTGCCAGCAGTTATCGGGTTGGCTACACCTTC,CASSYRVGYTF
TRBD2,.,TRBV3-1/TRBV3-2,TRBJ2-7,TGTGCCAGCAGCCAAGATAGCGGGGGCTGGAGGGAGCAGTACTTC,CASSQDSGGWREQYF
.,.,TRBV27,TRBJ1-2,TGTGCCAGCAGGTCCCCAGGCTATGGCTACACCTTC,CASRSPGYGYTF
TRBD2,.,TRBV4-2,TRBJ2-1,TGTGCCAGCAGTCGACTAGCGGGAAACTCCTACAATGAGCAGTTCTTC,CASSRLAGNSYNEQFF